The sequence of this T cell receptor beta chain was determined in a study of cytomegalovirus exposure and HLA in healthy donors. As for the study in general: About 83 million unique TCRs from HLA-typed donors made up an early data release.

Study-wide points: Certain sequence variants were highly shared and formed a cluster, and this cluster was likely a sequencing artifact. Some TCR beta chains (approximately 180 of them) were listed as cytomegalovirus-associated. While the bulk of TCR sequences proved rare, some public TCRs turned up in many donors.

60 Vbeta and 13 Jbeta primers were used in PCR. Method: immunoSEQ multiplex PCR; TCRdb's copy keeps in-frame clones and lacks some. The repertoire consists of about 79,000 clones, with under 80% occurring once and the leading ten covering around 7%. A remark on this clone: The antigen is undetermined.

With 0 bases removed from V and 1 base from J, the gap between germline ends came to 8 bases. In germline, CDR1 is SGHKS, CDR2 YYEKEE (reference sequence). The CDR3 has 15 amino acids. What was sequenced was PBMCs. This receptor was identified in a woman between 45 and 60 years old in good health and CMV-seropositive. The chain employs TRBV5-5 and TRBJ1-5; the D is unclear. The CDR3 bases are TGTGCCAGCAGCTTGGATCCGGGGAGCAATCAGCCCCAGCATTTT. Its protein is CASSLDPGSNQPQHF. Combining the CDR3 with reference TRBV5-5 and TRBJ1-5 gives the whole variable domain DAGVTQSPTHLIKTRGQQVTLRCSPISGHKSVSWYQQVLGQGPQFIFQYYEKEERGRGNFPDRFSARQFPNYSSELNVNALLLGDSALYLCASSLDPGSNQPQHFGDGTRLSIL.